The 32 T cell receptor beta chains below were found in one sample sequenced in a study of T cell repertoires in cytomegalovirus infection. TCRdb itself ran the reads through MiXCR, one entry per CDR3 protein. The data show around 300,000 distinct CDR3 sequences, 9% to 9.5% seen once. Source material: PBMCs. The receptors come from a human donor in good health (CMV status not recorded). Some clones in this sample may be carry-over from other donors' samples.

This clonotype was seen many times. The chain carries TRBV7-2 and TRBJ2-1; D remains unclear. Trimming stripped 8 bases from V and 3 bases from J, with 8 bases between. This CDR3 comprises 12 residues. Germline V gives CDR1 SGHTA, CDR2 FQGNSA. CDR3: CASLEFYNEQFF. In DNA form, the CDR3 reads TGTGCCAGCCTGGAGTTCTACAATGAGCAGTTCTTC. Full variable domain (remainder filled in from reference TRBV7-2 and TRBJ2-1): GAGVSQSPSNKVTEKGKDVELRCDPISGHTALYWYRQSLGQGLEFLIYFQGNSAPDKSGLPSDRFSAERTGGSVSTLTIQRTQQEDSAVYLCASLEFYNEQFFGPGTRLTVL.

This clonotype was observed at least ten times. The chain employs TRBV7-2 and TRBJ2-2, with D possibly matching TRBD2 (7 bases). Germline CDR1 and CDR2: SGHTA and FQGNSA. This CDR3 has 15 residues. V lost 5 bases, J lost 4 bases, and 14 bases lay in between. In DNA form, the CDR3 reads TGTGCCAGCAGCCTCGGAGGGGGGGGCACCGGGGAGCTGTTTTTT. The encoded protein is CASSLGGGGTGELFF.

This clonotype was found a few times. V is TRBV5-6 and J is TRBJ2-5; possible D gene TRBD1, 6 bases. The germline V gene has CDR1 SGHDT and CDR2 YYEEEE. CDR3 size: 13 residues. Trimming took 4 bases from V and 5 from J, leaving 12 bases between them. CDR3 loop: CASSPRGWETQYF. The CDR3 DNA is TGTGCCAGCAGCCCCAGGGGCTGGGAGACCCAGTACTTC. Combining the CDR3 with reference TRBV5-6 and TRBJ2-5 gives the whole variable domain DAGVTQSPTHLIKTRGQQVTLRCSPKSGHDTVSWYQQALGQGPQFIFQYYEEEERQRGNFPDRFSGHQFPNYSSELNVNALLLGDSALYLCASSPRGWETQYFGPGTRLLVL.

The rearrangement links TRBV19 to TRBJ1-5, with D maybe TRBD1 (5 bases). The germline CDR1 and CDR2 sequences are LNHDA and SQIVND (reference sequence). V lost 7 bases and J lost 5, with 15 bases in between. The CDR3 length is 14 residues. The chain's CDR3 is CASNFGGMDQPQHF. The CDR3 DNA reads TGTGCCAGTAATTTCGGGGGGATGGATCAGCCCCAGCATTTT. The full variable domain, its missing parts supplied by reference TRBV19 and TRBJ1-5, is DGGITQSPKYLFRKEGQNVTLSCEQNLNHDAMYWYRQDPGQGLRLIYYSQIVNDFQKGDIAEGYSVSREKKESFPLTVTSAQKNPTAFYLCASNFGGMDQPQHFGDGTRLSIL.

This clonotype was found many times. V is TRBV7-2 and J is TRBJ2-4; a possible D gene is TRBD2 (6 bases). Germline CDR1 reads SGHTA; CDR2 reads FQGNSA. V shed 5 bases and J shed 2 bases, with 13 bases lying between them. The CDR3 totals 15 residues. Here the CDR3 DNA reads TGTGCCAGCAGCCCCACGCGGGAATCCAAAAACATTCAGTACTTC. Its translation is CASSPTRESKNIQYF.

This clonotype was seen only a few times. The chain recombines TRBV7-2 with TRBJ1-6; the match to TRBD1 covers 10 bases. J lost 11 bases, V lost 5 bases, and 3 bases had no gene match. CDR3 size: 13 residues. Germline lookup yields CDR1 SGHTA and CDR2 FQGNSA. The CDR3 nucleotides read TGTGCCAGCAGCCCGGGACAGGGGCCACCCCTCCACTTT. Translating it yields CASSPGQGPPLHF.

About this clonotype itself: This may be a read error, as it is one base from a much larger clone. The genes are TRBV28 and TRBJ1-2; 8 positions match TRBD1. From germline, CDR1 is MDHEN and CDR2 SYDVKM. The V gene end was trimmed by 5 bases and the J gene end by 4 bases; junction bases not matched to a gene: 6. The CDR3 runs 14 residues. CDR3 residues: CASSGTGSIYGYTF. The CDR3 nucleotides are TGTGCCAGCAGTGGGACAGGTTCTATCTATGGCTACACCTTC.

This clonotype occurred a few times. The chain combines TRBV5-1 with TRBJ2-1, with 7 bases matching TRBD2. The V gene end was trimmed by 4 bases and the J gene end by 10 bases; junction bases not matched to a gene: 11. Germline V lookup: CDR1 SGHRS, CDR2 YFSETQ. The CDR3 consists of 14 residues. The CDR3 loop is CASSGGDYQREQFF. The CDR3 DNA reads TGCGCCAGCAGCGGCGGGGACTACCAGAGAGAGCAGTTCTTC.

This clonotype was recorded many times. This rearrangement joins TRBV6-2 or TRBV6-3 to TRBJ2-7; D unresolved. The germline V gene has CDR1 MNHEY and CDR2 SVGEGT. The germline V and J ends were trimmed by 2 bases and 0 bases, with 11 bases remaining between them. The CDR3 extends over 15 amino acids. CDR3 DNA sequence: TGTGCCAGCAGTTACGACTTTAAGAGCTCCTACGAGCAGTACTTC. Translated: CASSYDFKSSYEQYF.

This clonotype occurred a few times. The rearrangement links TRBV6-2 or TRBV6-3 to TRBJ2-5, with unresolved D. CDR1 MNHEY and CDR2 SVGEGT come from the germline V gene. This CDR3 spans 13 amino acids. V shed 8 bases and J shed 1 base, with 11 bases lying between them. The DNA for the CDR3 is TGTGCCAGCCCCCCGAGATCCCAAGAGACCCAGTACTTC. Its translation is CASPPRSQETQYF.

This clonotype has a handful of counts. The genes are TRBV24-1 and TRBJ2-5; a possible D gene is TRBD2 (6 bases). The V gene lost 5 bases and the J gene lost 1 base, with 19 bases spanning the gap. Germline V gene sequence: CDR1 KGHDR, CDR2 SFDVKD. The CDR3 covers 17 residues. CDR3 DNA sequence: TGTGCCACCAGTGTGATCCGGGGCCGGCGGGGCCAAGAGACCCAGTACTTC. Protein: CATSVIRGRRGQETQYF.

This clonotype has at least ten counts. This chain links TRBV7-2 with TRBJ2-7, with 9 bases fitting TRBD2. After removal of 5 bases from V and 6 bases from J, the junction contained 5 bases not matched to a gene. This CDR3 spans 13 amino acids. In germline, CDR1 is SGHTA, CDR2 FQGNSA. Written as DNA, the CDR3 is TGTGCCAGCAGCGAGGGACTAGCTTTCGAGCAGTACTTC. This sequence encodes CASSEGLAFEQYF.

This clonotype has at least ten counts. The chain is built from TRBV7-9 and TRBJ2-3, with 8 bases lining up with TRBD1. The V and J ends lost 7 bases and 2 bases, in that order; junction bases with no gene match: 8. The V gene's germline CDR1 is SEHNR and CDR2 FQNEAQ (reference sequence). This CDR3 contains 15 residues. CDR3 coding DNA: TGTGCCAGCAACCCCGCGACAGGGGACACAGATACGCAGTATTTT. It translates to CASNPATGDTDTQYF.

The chain joins TRBV7-3 to TRBJ2-5; 9 nucleotides match TRBD1. The CDR3 is made up of 17 amino acids. V lost 4 bases to trimming and J lost 5 bases; unmatched junction nucleotides: 14. Germline loops: CDR1 SGHTA, CDR2 FQGTGA. The CDR3 region is CASSSHAGTGLWETQYF. Here the CDR3 DNA reads TGTGCCAGCAGCTCCCACGCCGGGACAGGGTTGTGGGAGACCCAGTACTTC.

This clonotype was seen more than once but under ten times. CDR3 DNA: TGCAGTGCTAGACCACTCGGACTAGCGGGGGAGCAAGAGACCCAGTACTTC. The encoded protein is CSARPLGLAGEQETQYF. The chain has TRBV20-1 and TRBJ2-5; TRBD2 matches 13 bases. The CDR3 loop spans 17 amino acids. Germline CDR1 and CDR2: DFQATT and SNEGSKA (reference sequence). V lost 2 bases, J lost 2 bases, and 8 bases stayed unmatched.

This clonotype was found once. The rearrangement joins TRBV7-2 to TRBJ1-3; D gene uncertain. Germline V gene sequence: CDR1 SGHTA, CDR2 FQGNSA. The germline V and J ends were trimmed by 5 bases and 0 bases, with 20 bases remaining between them. This CDR3 comprises 18 residues. CDR3 bases: TGTGCCAGCAGCGTCCAGTCGGGCGGGCTGCTCTCTGGAAACACCATATATTTT. Protein sequence: CASSVQSGGLLSGNTIYF.

This clonotype was seen ten or more times. The chain carries TRBV7-2 and TRBJ2-5; tentative D call: TRBD1 (6 bases). CDR3 size: 14 residues. Trimming took off 1 base at V and 5 bases at J, with 11 bases between the two ends. CDR1 and CDR2 (germline): SGHTA, FQGNSA. The CDR3 DNA reads as TGTGCCAGCAGCTTAGGGGCAGGGGCTGAGACCCAGTACTTC. Translating it yields CASSLGAGAETQYF.

The chain carries TRBV27 and TRBJ2-7, with unresolved D. This CDR3 is built from 9 residues. Germline lookup yields CDR1 MNHEY and CDR2 SMNVEV (reference sequence). The CDR3 here is CVPNYEQYF. CDR3 sequence (DNA): TGTGTTCCAAACTACGAGCAGTACTTC.

At least ten counts were recorded for this clonotype. This sequence joins TRBV7-2 and TRBJ2-1, with D hard to call. CDR1 is SGHTA, CDR2 FQGNSA, per germline. The V gene lost 9 bases and the J gene lost 10 bases, with 16 bases spanning the gap. There are 12 residues in the CDR3. In nucleotides, the CDR3 is TGTGCCAGTTCCCCATGGGTACGGGAGCAGTTCTTC. This codes for CASSPWVREQFF.

This clonotype was observed a few times. The rearrangement joins TRBV20-1 to TRBJ1-5; 9 bases map to TRBD1. Germline values: CDR1 DFQATT, CDR2 SNEGSKA (reference sequence). The CDR3 contains 13 residues. The junction had 4 bases not matched to a gene; V was cut back by 5 bases and J by 5 bases. The CDR3 is CSAGGQGDQPQHF. The CDR3, as DNA: TGCAGTGCTGGGGGACAGGGCGATCAGCCCCAGCATTTT.

The CDR3 sequence is CSARVGIGRKSTDTQYF. Here the CDR3 DNA reads TGCAGTGCTAGAGTGGGCATAGGGCGGAAAAGCACAGATACGCAGTATTTT. The chain couples TRBV20-1 to TRBJ2-3; D is uncertain. This CDR3 has 17 amino acids. Germline loops: CDR1 DFQATT, CDR2 SNEGSKA (reference sequence). Trimming stripped 1 base from V and 0 bases from J, with 17 bases between.

This clonotype was detected ten times or more. The rearrangement joins TRBV28 to TRBJ1-1; TRBD1 matches at 7 bases. The J segment lost 10 bases and the V segment lost 6 bases, leaving 11 bases of the junction unmatched. CDR1 and CDR2 (germline): MDHEN, SYDVKM. The CDR3 length is 13 residues. The chain's CDR3 is CASRETGMQPAFF. CDR3 coding DNA: TGTGCCAGCAGGGAGACAGGGATGCAACCAGCTTTCTTT.

This clonotype was seen ten or more times. This chain connects TRBV7-2 to TRBJ1-3; 8 bases are shared with TRBD1. Trimming took 1 base from V and 3 from J; bases not matched to a gene: 8. Looked up from germline, CDR1 is SGHTA and CDR2 is FQGNSA. The CDR3 runs 17 residues. The CDR3, as DNA: TGTGCCAGCAGCTTAGGCGGACTGACAGGGGATGGAAACACCATATATTTT. Encoded protein: CASSLGGLTGDGNTIYF.

The chain uses TRBV10-3 and TRBJ2-5; no definite D call. The CDR3 consists of 13 residues. The V gene's germline CDR1 is ENHRY and CDR2 SYGVKD. V was cut by 8 bases and J by 5 bases, with 15 bases left in between. The CDR3 here is CAIGPRALETQYF. The CDR3 DNA is TGTGCCATCGGTCCTAGGGCCCTGGAGACCCAGTACTTC.

This clonotype was detected many times. This chain connects TRBV12-3 or TRBV12-4 to TRBJ2-1, with D possibly matching TRBD1 (9 bases). V gave up 8 bases and J gave up 2 bases, with 16 bases separating them. The CDR3 totals 15 residues. The CDR3 sequence: CASSGGTGPYNEQFF. The CDR3 DNA is TGTGCCAGCTCGGGGGGGACAGGGCCCTACAATGAGCAGTTCTTC.

This clonotype was recorded at least ten times. V is TRBV5-4 and J is TRBJ2-2, with D possibly TRBD2 on 6 matching bases. The length of the CDR3 is 17 residues. V lost 3 bases and J lost 7, with 22 bases in between. Germline loops: CDR1 SGHNT, CDR2 YYREEE (reference sequence). Here the CDR3 DNA reads TGTGCCAGCAGCTCCTCAGGGAGGACTGGGTTCAGCGGGGAGCTGTTTTTT. It is translated as CASSSSGRTGFSGELFF.

The V call is TRBV7-2, the J call TRBJ2-2; TRBD2 aligns across 14 bases. The CDR3 sequence is 16 residues long. Germline V gives CDR1 SGHTA, CDR2 FQGNSA. V lost 4 bases and J lost 7; bases outside the gene matches: 5. CDR3 DNA: TGTGCCAGCAGCTCAAGGACTAGCGGGAGGCACGGGGAGCTGTTTTTT. Encoded protein: CASSSRTSGRHGELFF.

This clonotype showed up just a few times. The chain uses TRBV12-3 or TRBV12-4 and TRBJ2-3, with 10 bases identical to TRBD2. The CDR3 has 14 residues. Losses at the gene ends were 5 bases for V and 4 bases for J; bases not matched to a gene: 3. CDR3 bases: TGTGCCAGCAGTCAGCGGGAGGGCCCAGATACGCAGTATTTT. Translating it yields CASSQREGPDTQYF.

The chain carries TRBV19 and TRBJ2-1, with TRBD2 matching 11 bases. J was trimmed by 4 bases and V by 4 bases; bases with no gene match: 9. The CDR3 has 17 residues. The germline V gene encodes CDR1 LNHDA and CDR2 SQIVND (reference sequence). The chain's CDR3 is CASSKPLGTSGYNEQFF. The CDR3, as DNA: TGTGCCAGTAGTAAACCCCTCGGGACTAGCGGTTACAATGAGCAGTTCTTC.

This clonotype was observed a handful of times. The V gene is TRBV25-1, the J gene TRBJ2-3; the match to TRBD2 covers 7 bases. CDR1 and CDR2 from the germline V gene are MGHDK and SYGVNS. With 4 bases clipped from V and 5 bases from J, the junction kept 9 bases outside the gene matches. This CDR3 contains 15 residues. The CDR3 protein is CASSADRREIDTQYF. The CDR3 nucleotides read TGTGCCAGCAGTGCTGATCGGCGGGAGATAGATACGCAGTATTTT. Filled out from reference TRBV25-1 and TRBJ2-3, the complete variable domain reads EADIYQTPRYLVIGTGKKITLECSQTMGHDKMYWYQQDPGMELHLIHYSYGVNSTEKGDLSSESTVSRIRTEHFPLTLESARPSHTSQYLCASSADRREIDTQYFGPGTRLTVL.

There are many counts of this clonotype. The chain employs TRBV4-3 and TRBJ2-1; D is unclear. This CDR3 is built from 14 residues. Trimming removed 1 base from V and 8 bases from J, with 12 bases in between. Germline V lookup: CDR1 LGHNA, CDR2 YSLEER. CDR3 sequence: CASSQGIAPDEQFF. The CDR3 DNA follows: TGCGCCAGCAGCCAAGGGATCGCGCCGGATGAGCAGTTCTTC.

This clonotype was detected a few times. The chain carries TRBV28 and TRBJ2-3; the D gene is possibly TRBD2 (5 bases). The germline CDR1 and CDR2 sequences are MDHEN and SYDVKM. The CDR3 contains 13 residues. The ends were cut back, 7 bases at V and 0 bases at J, with 8 bases in the middle. CDR3 sequence (DNA): TGTGCCAGCAAGAGGGTTAGCACAGATACGCAGTATTTT. Encoded protein: CASKRVSTDTQYF.